These 5 T cell receptor beta chains originate from one sample sequenced in a study of blood T cells in healthy people across ages. A second PCR, run for about 7 to 11 cycles, used a sample-barcoded 5' primer plus a J-beta primer mix. TCRdb used MiXCR to reprocess the 5' RACE reads, holding one entry per CDR3 protein. Seen here are more than 900,000 distinct CDR3 sequences, roughly 28% observed once, and the top ten hold 10% to 13%. These data were also reused for a study on T cells of mothers and their children.

Sequenced: blood. Receptor source: a middle-aged woman in good health.

There are many counts of this clonotype. The chain is built from TRBV9 and TRBJ2-7; TRBD1 matches at 9 bases. The CDR3 contains 13 residues. V lost 0 bases to trimming and J lost 5 bases; unmatched junction nucleotides: 0. In germline, CDR1 is SGDLS, CDR2 YYNGEE. CDR3 sequence (DNA): TGTGCCAGCAGCGTAGGACAGGGGGACGAGCAGTACTTC. Encoded protein: CASSVGQGDEQYF. The full variable domain, rest sourced from reference TRBV9 and TRBJ2-7, is DSGVTQTPKHLITATGQRVTLRCSPRSGDLSVYWYQQSLDQGLQFLIQYYNGEERAKGNILERFSAQQFPDLHSELNLSSLELGDSALYFCASSVGQGDEQYFGPGTRLTVT.

This clonotype was counted a few times. The chain joins TRBV12-3 or TRBV12-4 to TRBJ2-1; weak D call: TRBD2 (7 bases). The CDR3 covers 17 residues. Deletions cut 5 bases from V and 0 bases from J, with 17 bases between. This chain's CDR3 is CASSPPGGLSSYNEQFF. CDR3 coding DNA: TGTGCCAGCAGTCCCCCGGGGGGCCTAAGCTCCTACAATGAGCAGTTCTTC.

This clonotype was detected a few times. V gene TRBV12-3 or TRBV12-4 combines with J gene TRBJ2-5; no clear D gene. The CDR3 spans 13 residues. The ends were cut back, 6 bases at V and 11 bases at J, with 19 bases in the middle. The CDR3 coding sequence is TGTGCCAGCAGCCCTATCCCGGGCAATGAGCAGTACTTC. Translating gives CASSPIPGNEQYF.

In this sample, this clonotype turned up a few times. The V call is TRBV20-1, the J call TRBJ1-5; TRBD1 matches 10 bases. The CDR3 has 15 residues. Germline-derived CDR1 and CDR2 are DFQATT and SNEGSKA (reference sequence). Germline trimming cut 1 base from V and 5 bases from J; bases unmatched to any gene: 5. CDR3 amino acids: CSARGTGTGDQPQHF. Written as DNA, the CDR3 is TGCAGTGCTAGAGGAACCGGGACAGGGGATCAGCCCCAGCATTTT.

This chain joins TRBV4-2 and TRBJ1-1, with TRBD1 matching over 7 bases. The germline gives CDR1 LGHNA, CDR2 YNFKEQ. This CDR3 has 15 amino acids. The trim removed 1 base at V and 5 bases at J, leaving 7 bases unmatched. The CDR3 DNA reads TGTGCCAGCAGCCAAGTATCAGGGGGAGGGACTGAAGCTTTCTTT. Translating gives CASSQVSGGGTEAFF.